Listed here are 11 T cell receptor beta chains from one sample, sequenced in a study of brain T cells in children with intractable seizures. Produced via immunoSEQ multiplex PCR; TCRdb's table is partial and in-frame only. The repertoire holds roughly 80,000 clones, with more than 85% as singletons. Sequenced here: peripheral blood, sampled at surgery. The source is a boy in the first two years of life with tuberous sclerosis and intractable seizures.

V gene TRBV9 combines with J gene TRBJ1-2; unclear D gene. Germline CDR1 SGDLS, CDR2 YYNGEE. V was clipped by 1 base and J by 0 bases, with 10 bases between them. The CDR3 runs to 15 residues. The CDR3 reads CASSVRAGANYGYTF. The CDR3 DNA follows: TGTGCCAGCAGCGTAAGGGCAGGCGCTAACTATGGCTACACCTTC.

The J gene is TRBJ1-6, the V gene TRBV6-5; D not resolved. The CDR3 loop spans 15 amino acids. V was clipped by 4 bases and J by 3 bases, with 10 bases between them. Germline values: CDR1 MNHEY, CDR2 SVGAGI. Here the CDR3 DNA reads TGTGCCAGCAGTTCAGGACGGCTCTATAATTCACCCCTCCACTTT. It is translated as CASSSGRLYNSPLHF.

The chain couples TRBV7-3 to TRBJ2-1, with 9 bases that match TRBD2. The CDR3 loop spans 15 amino acids. After removal of 5 bases from V and 8 bases from J, the junction contained 10 bases not matched to a gene. Germline CDR1 and CDR2: SGHTA and FQGTGA. The CDR3 reads CASSPLAGLMDEQFF. In nucleotides, the CDR3 is TGTGCCAGCAGCCCGCTAGCGGGGTTGATGGATGAGCAGTTCTTC.

The rearrangement uses TRBV20-1 and TRBJ2-3; 7 bases line up with TRBD2. Per the germline V gene, CDR1 is DFQATT and CDR2 is SNEGSKA (reference sequence). This CDR3 spans 13 amino acids. J gave up 3 bases and V 3 bases, and 3 bases lay outside the gene matches. In DNA form, the CDR3 reads TGCAGTGCTAGTGGCGGGGGAACAGATACGCAGTATTTT. It specifies CSASGGGTDTQYF.

The J gene is TRBJ1-1, the V gene TRBV20-1; TRBD1 might be the D (6 bases). V was shortened by 3 bases and J by 5 bases, with 13 bases between the two germline ends. CDR3 length: 13 residues. The germline V gene has CDR1 DFQATT and CDR2 SNEGSKA (reference sequence). DNA for the CDR3: TGCAGTGCTAGTAACAGGGTAGGAACTGAAGCTTTCTTT. Encoded protein: CSASNRVGTEAFF.

V is TRBV5-1 and J is TRBJ2-6, with unresolved D. Trimming shortened V by 2 bases and J by 0 bases, and 12 bases separated the two germline ends. Germline V gives CDR1 SGHRS, CDR2 YFSETQ. The CDR3 extends over 17 amino acids. The CDR3: CASSLGRWSSGANVLTF. The CDR3 bases are TGCGCCAGCAGCTTAGGACGGTGGAGCTCTGGGGCCAACGTCCTGACTTTC.

The sample holds one count of this clone. V usage is TRBV7-9 and J usage is TRBJ1-2; no reliable D call. The CDR3 consists of 14 residues. Looked up from germline, CDR1 is SEHNR and CDR2 is FQNEAQ (reference sequence). The V and J ends lost 1 base and 1 base respectively, with 7 bases between them. CDR3 sequence reads: CASSLGSNNYGYTF. The CDR3 nucleotides read TGTGCCAGCAGCTTAGGAAGTAATAACTATGGCTACACCTTC.

This chain joins TRBV7-8 and TRBJ1-1, with 9 bases matching TRBD1. Trimming cost V 5 bases and J 1 base; bases outside gene matches: 2. Germline V CDR1 and CDR2: SGHVS, FQNEAQ. This CDR3 is built from 14 residues. CDR3: CASSTDRGNTEAFF. The CDR3 region has the DNA TGTGCCAGCAGCACGGACAGGGGGAACACTGAAGCTTTCTTT.

The chain combines TRBV10-2 with TRBJ2-2, with D possibly TRBD2 on 5 matching bases. Trimming shortened V by 5 bases and J by 0 bases, and 10 bases separated the two germline ends. Germline CDR1 reads WSHSY; CDR2 reads SAAADI. The CDR3 loop spans 15 amino acids. CDR3 sequence (DNA): TGCGCCAGCAGTCCGGACTTCCCGAACACCGGGGAGCTGTTTTTT. It is translated as CASSPDFPNTGELFF.

CDR3 sequence reads: CASSYGGPLQETQYF. Written as DNA, the CDR3 is TGTGCCAGCAGTTACGGGGGGCCCTTACAAGAGACCCAGTACTTC. V and J are TRBV6-5 and TRBJ2-5; D may match TRBD1 or TRBD2 (6 bases each). CDR3 size: 15 residues. V was trimmed by 2 bases and J by 2 bases, leaving 12 bases between them. Germline CDR1 is MNHEY and CDR2 is SVGAGI.

This chain links TRBV6-6 with TRBJ2-2, with TRBD2 matching over 11 bases. Trimming at V came to 7 bases and at J to 1 base, leaving 2 bases not matched to a gene. Germline values: CDR1 MNHNY, CDR2 SVGAGI (reference sequence). The CDR3 is 15 residues long. The CDR3 coding sequence is TGTGCCAGCACAACTAGCGGGGGGAACACCGGGGAGCTGTTTTTT. Translation: CASTTSGGNTGELFF.